This T cell receptor (beta chain) was sequenced in a study of T-cell memory formation after mild COVID-19. Study results and limitations: Contracting CD4+ clones lay largely in CM and EM, with CD8+ ones residing in EMRA.

This CDR3 is 16 amino acids long. Trimming took 7 bases from V and 5 from J, leaving 25 bases between them. Germline V gene data show CDR1 as SGHRS and CDR2 as YFSETQ. TCRalpha and TCRbeta libraries used 5'RACE with constant-segment primers and UMIs. Via MiXCR, TCRdb re-called the 5' RACE reads, giving one row per CDR3 protein. The sample gives some 340,000 distinct CDR3 sequences, 10% to 15% of which show up once; about 20% is in the top ten. Concerning this clonotype itself: Its antigen remains unknown.

The material sequenced was PBMCs or a T cell subset sorted from them (not recorded which). The TCR comes from a man in his late teens or twenties who had mild COVID-19 (a few samples of this study predate the infection). Cell type and time point are not known. V usage is TRBV5-1 and J usage is TRBJ2-7; tentatively, D is TRBD2 (6 bases). CDR3 nucleotides: TGCGCCAGCTTGGGATGGGCGTCTGGGGGGAAGGACGAGCAGTACTTC. Encoded protein: CASLGWASGGKDEQYF.